Each of the 14 T cell receptor beta chains below was sequenced from the same sample in a study of T cell repertoires in cytomegalovirus infection. Each CDR3 protein is one row after TCRdb ran MiXCR on the reads. The sample records some 320,000 distinct CDR3 sequences, roughly 9.5% being singletons. The specimen was PBMCs. The receptors come from a human donor in good health (CMV status not recorded). Some clones in this sample may be carry-over from other donors' samples.

The chain employs TRBV9 and TRBJ2-7; 7 nucleotides agree with TRBD1. The ends lost 2 bases at V and 0 bases at J; junction bases unmatched: 5. This CDR3 is 15 amino acids long. CDR1 SGDLS and CDR2 YYNGEE come from the germline V gene. The CDR3 bases are TGTGCCAGCAGCGTTGGTGGACAGGTCTCCTACGAGCAGTACTTC. It is translated as CASSVGGQVSYEQYF.

This clonotype was detected ten times or more. The chain links TRBV7-2 to TRBJ2-5, with 9 nucleotides matching TRBD1. Germline CDR1 is SGHTA and CDR2 is FQGNSA. This CDR3 is 15 amino acids long. V was clipped by 0 bases and J by 5 bases; unmatched bases: 4. CDR3 sequence reads: CASSLAGQGRETQYF. The CDR3 DNA reads as TGTGCCAGCAGCTTAGCCGGACAGGGGCGCGAGACCCAGTACTTC.

This clonotype appeared many times. This sequence joins TRBV7-9 and TRBJ2-5, with D possibly called TRBD1 or TRBD2 (5 bases each). Trimming took 3 bases from V and 7 from J, leaving 9 bases between them. Germline CDR1 is SEHNR and CDR2 is FQNEAQ (reference sequence). The CDR3 totals 12 residues. The CDR3 reads CASSLGERTQYF. CDR3 nucleotides: TGTGCCAGCAGCTTGGGGGAACGGACCCAGTACTTC.

This clonotype was picked up a small number of times. The chain couples TRBV7-9 to TRBJ2-1, with TRBD2 matching over 13 bases. From germline, CDR1 is SEHNR and CDR2 FQNEAQ (reference sequence). Germline trimming cut 6 bases from V and 0 bases from J; bases unmatched to any gene: 11. The CDR3 is 19 residues long. DNA of the CDR3: TGTGCCAGCAGGCCCGGACTAGCGGGAGCATATAGCTCCTACAATGAGCAGTTCTTC. It encodes CASRPGLAGAYSSYNEQFF.

This clonotype has at least ten counts. The rearrangement joins TRBV7-2 to TRBJ1-6, with 8 bases matching TRBD1. V dropped 5 bases and J dropped 10; count of bases not matched to a gene: 19. The CDR3 consists of 18 residues. Germline CDR1 and CDR2: SGHTA and FQGNSA. CDR3 DNA: TGTGCCAGCAGCCGAGGCGGGACAGGCGTCCTTGGGGGGTCACCCCTCCACTTT. Translation: CASSRGGTGVLGGSPLHF.

This clonotype has at least ten counts. The chain combines TRBV7-9 with TRBJ2-3, with D perhaps TRBD2 (7 bases). The CDR3 spans 15 residues. CDR1 and CDR2 from the germline V gene are SEHNR and FQNEAQ (reference sequence). V was shortened by 7 bases and J by 9 bases, with 23 bases between the two germline ends. This CDR3 reads CASTFSAGEGATQYF. CDR3 in DNA: TGTGCCAGCACCTTCTCGGCAGGGGAGGGAGCCACGCAGTATTTT.

Ten or more counts support this clonotype. The rearrangement uses TRBV7-2 and TRBJ1-5, with D perhaps matching TRBD1 (5 bases). V lost 0 bases and J lost 9, with 15 bases in between. The CDR3 contains 15 residues. Germline V gene data show CDR1 as SGHTA and CDR2 as FQGNSA. This CDR3 is CASSLAQGTSWPQHF. CDR3 nucleotides: TGTGCCAGCAGCTTAGCGCAAGGGACGAGTTGGCCCCAGCATTTT. The variable domain in full, completed from reference TRBV7-2 and TRBJ1-5, reads GAGVSQSPSNKVTEKGKDVELRCDPISGHTALYWYRQSLGQGLEFLIYFQGNSAPDKSGLPSDRFSAERTGGSVSTLTIQRTQQEDSAVYLCASSLAQGTSWPQHFGDGTRLSIL.

This clonotype was counted at least ten times. The chain combines TRBV19 with TRBJ2-1, with D perhaps TRBD2 (5 bases). The V gene lost 1 base and the J gene lost 6 bases, with 10 bases spanning the gap. Looked up from germline, CDR1 is LNHDA and CDR2 is SQIVND (reference sequence). This CDR3 region has 14 residues. In DNA form, the CDR3 reads TGTGCCAGTAGTATAGGAGAGCGGTCCAATGAGCAGTTCTTC. It codes for CASSIGERSNEQFF.

This clonotype was seen more than once but under ten times. The V call is TRBV7-2, the J call TRBJ1-2; 7 bases line up with TRBD1. Germline CDR1 is SGHTA and CDR2 is FQGNSA. V dropped 5 bases and J dropped 6; count of bases not matched to a gene: 9. The CDR3 sequence is 14 residues long. The CDR3 reads CASSPRGRGNGYTF. CDR3 DNA sequence: TGTGCCAGCAGCCCAAGGGGCAGGGGGAATGGCTACACCTTC.

CDR3 DNA: TGCGCCAGCAGCCAAGATATGACAGGCTACGAGCAGTACTTC. It is translated as CASSQDMTGYEQYF. This rearrangement joins TRBV4-1 to TRBJ2-7, with D maybe TRBD1 (6 bases). Trimming took 0 bases from V and 3 from J, leaving 9 bases between them. The CDR3 is 14 amino acids. Germline CDR1 MGHRA, CDR2 YSYEKL.

The V gene is TRBV20-1, the J gene TRBJ1-5; possible D gene TRBD1, 6 bases. CDR3 size: 14 residues. Germline CDR1 and CDR2: DFQATT and SNEGSKA (reference sequence). V was trimmed by 2 bases and J by 5 bases, leaving 13 bases between them. Written as DNA, the CDR3 is TGCAGTGCTAGATCGGGGGGCAGGGATCAGCCCCAGCATTTT. Translated: CSARSGGRDQPQHF.

This clonotype appeared many times. The chain recombines TRBV2 with TRBJ1-2, with 7 bases fitting TRBD1. CDR1 is SNHLY and CDR2 is FYNNEI in the germline V gene. The V and J ends lost 8 bases and 7 bases, in that order; junction bases with no gene match: 13. The CDR3 sequence is 14 residues long. CDR3 in DNA: TGTGCCAGCTTCTCCAGACAGGGTTCGCGTGGCTACACCTTC. As protein: CASFSRQGSRGYTF.

At least ten counts were recorded for this clonotype. The V gene is TRBV7-2, the J gene TRBJ1-2; TRBD1 might be the D (5 bases). Trimming took off 4 bases at V and 4 bases at J, with 16 bases between the two ends. Germline values: CDR1 SGHTA, CDR2 FQGNSA. This CDR3 contains 15 residues. The CDR3 sequence is CASSSYRTPSYGYTF. The CDR3 coding sequence is TGTGCCAGCAGCTCGTACAGGACTCCTTCCTATGGCTACACCTTC.

V gene TRBV29-1 combines with J gene TRBJ2-5; TRBD2 is a possible D gene (6 bases). The CDR3 is made up of 12 amino acids. V dropped 4 bases and J dropped 2 bases, with 8 bases sitting between them. CDR1 is SQVTM and CDR2 is ANQGSEA in the germline V gene. CDR3: CSVAGAQETQYF. In nucleotides, the CDR3 is TGCAGCGTTGCGGGAGCGCAAGAGACCCAGTACTTC.